This TCR beta chain was sequenced for a study of beta chain features in type 1 diabetes. Across the study: Patients and healthy donors were similar in age, gender and cell yields. Over all samples combined, some 99,000,000 sorted cells were examined.

In regard to this clone: Its target is unknown.

As every portion of the isolated RNA was reverse transcribed, the sequencing read expressed TCRB transcripts. This table comes from immunoSEQ multiplex PCR, and its TCRdb copy is limited to in-frame clones, with some not included. The sample shows approximately 250,000 clones, approximately 25% of them seen only once. Findings of the study overall: Compared with healthy donors, patients appeared to share more similar naive, central memory and regulatory TCRB repertoires. TCRB CDR3s were moderately but significantly shorter in Type 1 diabetes patients in all four CD4+ subsets.

CD4+ cells of the naive, central memory, regulatory and stem cell-like memory types were sorted via CD45RO/CCR7/CD25/CD127/CD95/CD27. Looked up from germline, CDR1 is GTSNPN and CDR2 is SVGIG (reference sequence). This CDR3 comprises 14 residues. V was pared by 3 bases and J by 3 bases, with 11 bases between. The chain combines TRBV30 with TRBJ2-2; perhaps TRBD2 as D (5 bases). Sequenced input: naive CD4+ T cells from blood. The clonotype comes from a woman aged 25 to 39 with type 1 diabetes. CDR3 nucleotide sequence: TGTGCCTGGAGAGGACTCGTATACACCGGGGAGCTGTTTTTT. Translated, it gives CAWRGLVYTGELFF.